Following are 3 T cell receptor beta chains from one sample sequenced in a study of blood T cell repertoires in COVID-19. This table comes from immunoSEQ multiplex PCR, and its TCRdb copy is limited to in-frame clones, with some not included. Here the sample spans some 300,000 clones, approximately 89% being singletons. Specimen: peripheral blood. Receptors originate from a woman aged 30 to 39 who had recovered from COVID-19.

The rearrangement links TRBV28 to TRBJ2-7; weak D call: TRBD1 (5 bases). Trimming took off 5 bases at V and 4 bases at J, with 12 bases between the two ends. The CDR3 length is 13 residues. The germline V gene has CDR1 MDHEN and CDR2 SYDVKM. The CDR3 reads CASSRTGEYEQYF. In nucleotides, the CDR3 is TGTGCCAGCAGTCGCACAGGCGAGTACGAGCAGTACTTC.

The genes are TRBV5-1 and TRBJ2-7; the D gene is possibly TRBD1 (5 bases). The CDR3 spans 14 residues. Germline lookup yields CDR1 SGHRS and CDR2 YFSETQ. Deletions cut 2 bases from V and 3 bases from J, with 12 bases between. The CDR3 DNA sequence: TGCGCCAGCAGCTTAGAGTCAGGGTACTACGAGCAGTACTTC. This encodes CASSLESGYYEQYF. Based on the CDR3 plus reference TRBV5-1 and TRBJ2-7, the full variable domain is KAGVTQTPRYLIKTRGQQVTLSCSPISGHRSVSWYQQTPGQGLQFLFEYFSETQRNKGNFPGRFSGRQFSNSRSEMNVSTLELGDSALYLCASSLESGYYEQYFGPGTRLTVT.

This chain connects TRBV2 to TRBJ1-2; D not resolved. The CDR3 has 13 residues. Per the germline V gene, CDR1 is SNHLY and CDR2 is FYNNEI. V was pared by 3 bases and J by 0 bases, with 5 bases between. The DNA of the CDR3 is TGTGCCAGCAGTGACTTAGCTAACTATGGCTACACCTTC. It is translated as CASSDLANYGYTF.